The 23 T cell receptor beta chains below all came from one sample that was sequenced in a study of T cell clones after liver transplantation. Generated by immunoSEQ multiplex PCR, the TCRdb table keeps only in-frame clones and is missing some. The top ten clones hold over 0.75% of a sample with approximately 100,000 clones, 82% of them seen once. This sample comprised CD4+ T cells from blood, obtained before liver transplant. The receptors stem from a human donor who received a liver transplant.

The chain recombines TRBV5-1 with TRBJ2-2, with 9 bases that match TRBD2. V lost 0 bases and J lost 6; bases outside the gene matches: 12. The CDR3 is made up of 18 amino acids. From germline, CDR1 is SGHRS and CDR2 YFSETQ. The DNA for the CDR3 is TGCGCCAGCAGCTTGGCGACCATAGCGGGAGCCTACCCCGGGGAGCTGTTTTTT. This gives the protein CASSLATIAGAYPGELFF.

This clone was counted once. The rearrangement links TRBV7-9 to TRBJ2-7; D is uncertain. CDR1 SEHNR and CDR2 FQNEAQ come from the germline V gene (reference sequence). Trimming stripped 2 bases from V and 4 bases from J, with 6 bases between. This CDR3 region has 12 residues. CDR3 in DNA: TGTGCCAGCAGCTTATTTGCGTACGAGCAGTACTTC. Translation: CASSLFAYEQYF.

The chain employs TRBV6-1 and TRBJ2-1; TRBD1 is a possible D gene (6 bases). The V gene lost 6 bases and the J gene lost 9 bases, with 12 bases spanning the gap. Germline V lookup: CDR1 MNHNS, CDR2 SASEGT. This CDR3 has 12 residues. This chain's CDR3 is CASSGQPGEQFF. In nucleotides, the CDR3 is TGTGCCAGCAGCGGACAGCCGGGTGAGCAGTTCTTC.

The chain recombines TRBV6-5 with TRBJ1-4; 7 bases fit TRBD1. The CDR3 runs to 15 residues. J was trimmed by 7 bases and V by 6 bases; bases with no gene match: 11. Germline values: CDR1 MNHEY, CDR2 SVGAGI. For the CDR3, the DNA is TGTGCCAGCAGCTTCCCTTCAGGGGGTAGTGAAAAACTGTTTTTT. Its protein is CASSFPSGGSEKLFF.

J is TRBJ2-3 and V is TRBV5-1; TRBD2 aligns across 8 bases. Germline loops: CDR1 SGHRS, CDR2 YFSETQ. The ends lost 4 bases at V and 2 bases at J; junction bases unmatched: 3. The length of the CDR3 is 14 residues. The CDR3 bases are TGCGCCAGCAGCGGACTAGCTGACACAGATACGCAGTATTTT. Amino acids: CASSGLADTDTQYF.

This clone was counted a few times. J is TRBJ2-5 and V is TRBV11-2; TRBD2 aligns across 7 bases. With V trimmed by 2 bases and J by 9 bases, 6 bases remained unmatched. CDR3 length equals 13 residues. The germline gives CDR1 SGHAT, CDR2 FQNNGV. The CDR3 loop reads CASSLSGMGAQYF. The CDR3 coding sequence is TGTGCCAGCAGCTTAAGCGGGATGGGAGCCCAGTACTTC.

This clone appeared a single time. The rearrangement uses TRBV19 and TRBJ2-5; D gene ambiguous. Germline CDR1 LNHDA, CDR2 SQIVND (reference sequence). The CDR3 totals 12 residues. Trimming removed 6 bases at V and 5 bases at J, with 10 bases between. The CDR3 loop is CASRNSDETQYF. CDR3 nucleotide sequence: TGTGCCAGTAGAAACTCCGACGAGACCCAGTACTTC.

V usage is TRBV30 and J usage is TRBJ2-5; the D gene is possibly TRBD1 (6 bases). The CDR3 runs to 14 residues. V was shortened by 0 bases and J by 4 bases, with 12 bases between the two germline ends. Germline V gene data show CDR1 as GTSNPN and CDR2 as SVGIG (reference sequence). The CDR3 nucleotides read TGTGCCTGGAGTGTAAGGCAGGGGACAGAGACCCAGTACTTC. Amino acids: CAWSVRQGTETQYF.

The rearrangement links TRBV15 to TRBJ1-4, with 7 bases fitting TRBD1. The germline V gene encodes CDR1 LNHNV and CDR2 YYDKDF (reference sequence). The CDR3 spans 20 residues. V lost 1 base to trimming and J lost 3 bases; unmatched junction nucleotides: 17. CDR3 protein: CATSRAIPELRQGPNEKLFF. CDR3 coding DNA: TGTGCCACCAGCAGAGCAATACCTGAGCTGAGACAGGGTCCTAATGAAAAACTGTTTTTT.

J is TRBJ2-5 and V is TRBV28, with 10 bases lining up with TRBD1. V lost 1 base and J lost 3; bases outside the gene matches: 2. The CDR3 contains 15 residues. From germline, CDR1 is MDHEN and CDR2 SYDVKM. The DNA of the CDR3 is TGTGCCAGCAGTTTATACGGGACAGGGGAAGAGACCCAGTACTTC. Translation: CASSLYGTGEETQYF. Full variable domain (missing parts from reference TRBV28 and TRBJ2-5): DVKVTQSSRYLVKRTGEKVFLECVQDMDHENMFWYRQDPGLGLRLIYFSYDVKMKEKGDIPEGYSVSREKKERFSLILESASTNQTSMYLCASSLYGTGEETQYFGPGTRLLVL.

The chain uses TRBV5-1 and TRBJ2-3; tentatively, D is TRBD1 or TRBD2 (6 bases each). Germline V gene lookup returns CDR1 SGHRS and CDR2 YFSETQ. V lost 0 bases to trimming and J lost 5 bases, with 19 bases between them. The CDR3 contains 17 residues. In DNA form, the CDR3 reads TGCGCCAGCAGCTTGGGGTTAGGGGGGAGCCGGGGAGATACGCAGTATTTT. Encoded protein: CASSLGLGGSRGDTQYF.

V gene TRBV9 combines with J gene TRBJ2-5; D unclear. Germline-derived CDR1 and CDR2 are SGDLS and YYNGEE. The CDR3 consists of 16 residues. V was trimmed by 3 bases and J by 2 bases, leaving 17 bases between them. The CDR3: CASSASVWGSQETQYF. The DNA of the CDR3 is TGTGCCAGCAGCGCCTCCGTTTGGGGAAGTCAAGAGACCCAGTACTTC.

The chain recombines TRBV5-8 with TRBJ2-3; 8 bases line up with TRBD1. This CDR3 has 13 amino acids. CDR1 and CDR2 from the germline V gene are SGHTS and YDEGEE. V was clipped by 5 bases and J by 6 bases; unmatched bases: 5. Written as DNA, the CDR3 is TGTGCCAGCAGTCTACAGGGGGTGGATACGCAGTATTTT. This encodes CASSLQGVDTQYF. Combining the CDR3 with reference TRBV5-8 and TRBJ2-3 gives the whole variable domain EAGVTQSPTHLIKTRGQQATLRCSPISGHTSVYWYQQALGLGLQFLLWYDEGEERNRGNFPPRFSGRQFPNYSSELNVNALELEDSALYLCASSLQGVDTQYFGPGTRLTVL.

V usage is TRBV18 and J usage is TRBJ1-2, with 8 nucleotides matching TRBD1. This CDR3 spans 13 amino acids. V lost 2 bases to trimming and J lost 7 bases; unmatched junction nucleotides: 3. The germline V gene has CDR1 KGHSH and CDR2 LQKENI. In DNA form, the CDR3 reads TGTGCCAGCTCACCAGGACAGGGTGCTGGCTACACCTTC. Protein product: CASSPGQGAGYTF.

The chain uses TRBV28 and TRBJ1-1; 7 nucleotides agree with TRBD1. Germline V gene data show CDR1 as MDHEN and CDR2 as SYDVKM. After removal of 7 bases from V and 1 base from J, the junction contained 24 bases not matched to a gene. The CDR3 sequence is 20 residues long. The CDR3 sequence is CASNLIQGTFWEARNTEAFF. The DNA of the CDR3 is TGTGCCAGCAATCTCATACAGGGGACCTTTTGGGAAGCGCGGAACACTGAAGCTTTCTTT. The full variable domain, in which reference TRBV28 and TRBJ1-1 provide the parts outside the CDR3, is DVKVTQSSRYLVKRTGEKVFLECVQDMDHENMFWYRQDPGLGLRLIYFSYDVKMKEKGDIPEGYSVSREKKERFSLILESASTNQTSMYLCASNLIQGTFWEARNTEAFFGQGTRLTVV.

Only a few counts were recorded for this clone. The chain is built from TRBV19 and TRBJ1-1; 7 nucleotides agree with TRBD1. The CDR3 runs 15 residues. V lost 3 bases and J lost 5; bases outside the gene matches: 9. Per the germline V gene, CDR1 is LNHDA and CDR2 is SQIVND (reference sequence). In DNA form, the CDR3 reads TGTGCCAGTAGTATCAGTTACAGGGGAGGGACTGAAGCTTTCTTT. Residues: CASSISYRGGTEAFF.

The chain is built from TRBV5-5 and TRBJ2-3; possibly TRBD1 or TRBD2 for D (5 bases each). Germline V gene data show CDR1 as SGHKS and CDR2 as YYEKEE (reference sequence). The germline V and J ends were trimmed by 5 bases and 2 bases, with 15 bases remaining between them. CDR3 length: 15 amino acids. In DNA form, the CDR3 reads TGTGCCAGCAGTTACTACTCCGGGGCCACAGATACGCAGTATTTT. Translation: CASSYYSGATDTQYF.

This clone came up a few times. J is TRBJ1-5 and V is TRBV28; no definite D call. Trimming removed 11 bases from V and 7 bases from J, with 9 bases in between. The CDR3 runs 10 residues. CDR1 MDHEN and CDR2 SYDVKM come from the germline V gene. The CDR3 region has the DNA TGTGCCCCGGAGGCCCAGCCCCAGCATTTT. Translating it yields CAPEAQPQHF.

This chain joins TRBV5-1 and TRBJ2-7, with a weak D call TRBD2 (6 bases). CDR1 is SGHRS and CDR2 is YFSETQ in the germline V gene. V lost 2 bases, J lost 1 base, and 19 bases lay in between. This CDR3 is 17 amino acids long. The CDR3 nucleotides read TGCGCCAGCAGCTTAGGAGGGCAGCACAAACTATCCTACGAGCAGTACTTC. Protein: CASSLGGQHKLSYEQYF.

The J gene is TRBJ2-1, the V gene TRBV5-4; 10 nucleotides agree with TRBD1. CDR1 and CDR2 (germline): SGHNT, YYREEE (reference sequence). The CDR3 covers 15 residues. J was trimmed by 4 bases and V by 4 bases; bases with no gene match: 5. The CDR3 DNA reads as TGTGCCAGCAGCCGGGACAGGGGAGGGTACAATGAGCAGTTCTTC. Its protein is CASSRDRGGYNEQFF.

This sequence joins TRBV11-3 and TRBJ2-5, with unresolved D. Germline V gene data show CDR1 as SGHNT and CDR2 as YENEEA. The CDR3 totals 13 residues. V was pared by 2 bases and J by 7 bases, with 11 bases between. Here the CDR3 DNA reads TGTGCCAGCAGCTTAACGACTCCCGGGACCCAGTACTTC. This translates into CASSLTTPGTQYF.

This chain uses TRBV9 with TRBJ1-4; a possible D gene is TRBD1 (6 bases). CDR3 length equals 14 residues. The germline V and J ends were trimmed by 2 bases and 4 bases, with 9 bases remaining between them. Germline loops: CDR1 SGDLS, CDR2 YYNGEE. CDR3 bases: TGTGCCAGCAGCGTGGGGGCTAATAATGAAAAACTGTTTTTT. It codes for CASSVGANNEKLFF.

The chain recombines TRBV5-1 with TRBJ1-2; D remains ambiguous. This CDR3 comprises 13 residues. In germline, CDR1 is SGHRS, CDR2 YFSETQ. The V end was cut by 7 bases, the J end by 5 bases, with 15 bases between. This CDR3 reads CASGYQVEYGYTF. The CDR3 DNA is TGCGCCAGCGGGTATCAGGTCGAATATGGCTACACCTTC. The full variable domain, rest sourced from reference TRBV5-1 and TRBJ1-2, is KAGVTQTPRYLIKTRGQQVTLSCSPISGHRSVSWYQQTPGQGLQFLFEYFSETQRNKGNFPGRFSGRQFSNSRSEMNVSTLELGDSALYLCASGYQVEYGYTFGSGTRLTVV.